Listed below are T cell receptor beta chains from one sample, sequenced in a study of blood T cell repertoires in COVID-19. The method was immunoSEQ multiplex PCR; TCRdb's version includes in-frame clones alone and lacks a portion of them. This table has roughly 110,000 clones, around 88% appearing once. The sequenced material came from peripheral blood. Receptor source: a man over 45 with active or convalescent COVID-19. Each CDR3 is given without its conserved first and last residue. A D gene is named only where the DNA matches it firmly.

d_call: NA
v_call: TRBV30
cdr3_aa: AWSAPDRTNTEAF

d_call: NA
v_call: TRBV4-1
cdr3_aa: ASSQGGLRDRNQPQH

d_call: TRBD1
v_call: TRBV10-3
cdr3_aa: AISESNRGVNQPQH

d_call: TRBD1
v_call: TRBV3-1/TRBV3-2
cdr3_aa: ASSQVDRGNAF

d_call: TRBD1
v_call: TRBV3-1/TRBV3-2
cdr3_aa: ASSQGTGDSSSPLH

d_call: NA
v_call: TRBV7-9
cdr3_aa: ASSLRDSGNTIY

d_call: NA
v_call: TRBV11-3
cdr3_aa: ASTYLITDSKETQY

d_call: TRBD1
v_call: TRBV6-5
cdr3_aa: ASSYSPTGEYGELF

d_call: NA
v_call: TRBV19
cdr3_aa: ASSIRGARGTEAF

d_call: TRBD2
v_call: TRBV19
cdr3_aa: ASSILAGGRGEQF

d_call: NA
v_call: TRBV7-9
cdr3_aa: ASSLSSGGSNTYEQY

d_call: TRBD1
v_call: TRBV28
cdr3_aa: ASRPTGTGGGGYT

d_call: NA
v_call: TRBV10-3
cdr3_aa: AISALESGDGYT

d_call: NA
v_call: TRBV28
cdr3_aa: ASSFHRDESPLH

d_call: NA
v_call: TRBV7-9
cdr3_aa: ASSLEQGYNEQF

d_call: NA
v_call: TRBV15
cdr3_aa: ATSRDTSNTGELF

d_call: TRBD2
v_call: TRBV6-1
cdr3_aa: ASSEETSGFPGELF

d_call: TRBD1
v_call: TRBV19
cdr3_aa: ASSKQDRRPTDTQY

d_call: TRBD1
v_call: TRBV7-8
cdr3_aa: ASSLARTRDRVTGELF

d_call: NA
v_call: TRBV7-9
cdr3_aa: ASSSRDNTDTQY

d_call: NA
v_call: TRBV5-1
cdr3_aa: ASSLGDFWGNEQF

d_call: NA
v_call: TRBV28
cdr3_aa: ASRSTGLLPEQY

d_call: TRBD1
v_call: TRBV30
cdr3_aa: AWSVGAGGYTGELF

d_call: NA
v_call: TRBV4-3
cdr3_aa: ASSQEFHSNTGELF

d_call: TRBD2
v_call: TRBV28
cdr3_aa: ASGGGYEQY

d_call: NA
v_call: TRBV19
cdr3_aa: ASIGISGANVLT

d_call: NA
v_call: TRBV2
cdr3_aa: ASSLTAVNTEAF

d_call: TRBD1
v_call: TRBV7-9
cdr3_aa: ASSLALGGLSYEQY

d_call: NA
v_call: TRBV10-1
cdr3_aa: ASSESATAYEQY

d_call: TRBD1
v_call: TRBV19
cdr3_aa: ARERTGSPYEQY

d_call: NA
v_call: TRBV25-1
cdr3_aa: ASSEIRGEGNEQF

d_call: NA
v_call: TRBV14
cdr3_aa: ASSQGTGNEQF

d_call: NA
v_call: TRBV5-6
cdr3_aa: ASSRWKSSIQAGETQY

d_call: TRBD2
v_call: TRBV30
cdr3_aa: AWSVSSGRGETQY

d_call: TRBD2
v_call: TRBV18
cdr3_aa: ASSPLAGGPGSTQY

d_call: NA
v_call: TRBV3-1/TRBV3-2
cdr3_aa: ASSQDLTGASWETQY

d_call: NA
v_call: TRBV25-1
cdr3_aa: ASSDSSQGNTEAF

d_call: NA
v_call: TRBV28
cdr3_aa: ASLDVVNSPLH

d_call: TRBD2
v_call: TRBV4-1
cdr3_aa: ASSQESGRAEDTQY

d_call: NA
v_call: TRBV7-9
cdr3_aa: ASSSRGNQPQH

d_call: NA
v_call: TRBV18
cdr3_aa: ASSLPEGAQETQY

d_call: NA
v_call: TRBV16
cdr3_aa: ASSQLLEGRAF

d_call: NA
v_call: TRBV5-1
cdr3_aa: ASSLFSGNTGELF

d_call: NA
v_call: TRBV10-3
cdr3_aa: AISDRNSGNTIY

d_call: TRBD2
v_call: TRBV5-1
cdr3_aa: ASTLGGRITDTQY